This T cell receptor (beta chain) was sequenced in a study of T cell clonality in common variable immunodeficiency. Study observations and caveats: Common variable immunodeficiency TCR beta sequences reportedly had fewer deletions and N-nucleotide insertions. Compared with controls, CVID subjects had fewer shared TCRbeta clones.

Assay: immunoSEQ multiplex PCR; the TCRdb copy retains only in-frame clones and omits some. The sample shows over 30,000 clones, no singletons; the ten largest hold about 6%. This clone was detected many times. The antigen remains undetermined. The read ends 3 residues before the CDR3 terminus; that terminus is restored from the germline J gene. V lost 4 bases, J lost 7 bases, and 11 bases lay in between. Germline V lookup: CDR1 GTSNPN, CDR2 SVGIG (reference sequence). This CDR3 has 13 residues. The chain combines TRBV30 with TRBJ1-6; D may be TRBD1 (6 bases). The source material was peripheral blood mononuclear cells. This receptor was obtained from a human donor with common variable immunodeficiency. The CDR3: CAWNQGTNSPLHF. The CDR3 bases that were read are TGTGCCTGGAACCAGGGGACGAATTCACCC.